The 10 T cell receptor beta chains below come from one sample, sequenced in a study of cytomegalovirus exposure and HLA in healthy donors. Use of 60 Vbeta and 13 Jbeta primers characterized the PCR. Measured with immunoSEQ multiplex PCR; TCRdb has only the in-frame clones, and not every one. This sample's clone table lists over 75,000 clones. Sequenced material: PBMCs. The receptors come from a girl under 18 in good health and CMV-seropositive.

The V gene is TRBV7-6, the J gene TRBJ2-7; 7 positions match TRBD2. J gave up 4 bases and V 4 bases, and 13 bases lay outside the gene matches. The CDR3 extends over 16 amino acids. Germline V gene lookup returns CDR1 SGHVS and CDR2 FNYEAQ. CDR3 loop: CASSSQTGGKVYEQYF. In DNA, the CDR3 is TGTGCCAGCAGCTCGCAGACCGGGGGGAAAGTTTACGAGCAGTACTTC.

This sequence joins TRBV30 and TRBJ1-1; D not resolved. Germline lookup yields CDR1 GTSNPN and CDR2 SVGIG (reference sequence). This CDR3 is built from 10 residues. Deletions cut 5 bases from V and 2 bases from J, with 3 bases between. In nucleotides, the CDR3 is TGTGCCTGGTTAAACACTGAAGCTTTCTTT. Its protein is CAWLNTEAFF.

The chain links TRBV10-3 to TRBJ1-3; D unclear. The CDR3 runs 16 residues. The germline gives CDR1 ENHRY, CDR2 SYGVKD. Trimming took off 3 bases at V and 0 bases at J, with 12 bases between the two ends. The DNA of the CDR3 is TGTGCCATCAGTGACTCCGACAAGAGCTCTGGAAACACCATATATTTT. Its translation is CAISDSDKSSGNTIYF.

The chain employs TRBV7-9 and TRBJ1-1, with D tentatively TRBD1 (6 bases). V lost 5 bases and J 7 bases, leaving 8 bases between the germline ends. CDR3 length: 11 residues. The germline gives CDR1 SEHNR, CDR2 FQNEAQ (reference sequence). CDR3 sequence reads: CASSLQGEAFF. CDR3 DNA sequence: TGTGCCAGCAGCCTACAGGGTGAAGCTTTCTTT. Drawing the rest from reference TRBV7-9 and TRBJ1-1, the complete variable domain is DTGVSQNPRHKITKRGQNVTFRCDPISEHNRLYWYRQTLGQGPEFLTYFQNEAQLEKSRLLSDRFSAERPKGSFSTLEIQRTEQGDSAMYLCASSLQGEAFFGQGTRLTVV.

This chain joins TRBV18 and TRBJ1-6; D may be TRBD1 (5 bases). Between the trimmed V and J ends, which lost 6 bases and 10 bases, there was a span of 19 bases. CDR3 size: 15 residues. Germline CDR1 is KGHSH and CDR2 is LQKENI. CDR3 DNA sequence: TGTGCCAGCTCTTTGGACAAAGATCCTTCCTCACCCCTCCACTTT. It is translated as CASSLDKDPSSPLHF.

With regard to this clone: Relative to the germline gene, one junction end is altered; a read error may explain this. CDR3 sequence: CASSAQTGGRENQYF. Here the CDR3 DNA reads TGTGCCAGCAGTGCCCAAACGGGGGGGCGGGAGAACCAGTACTTC. The gene calls are TRBV2 and TRBJ2-5; 8 bases align to TRBD2. The CDR3 has 15 amino acids. Looked up from germline, CDR1 is SNHLY and CDR2 is FYNNEI.

The chain links TRBV7-9 to TRBJ2-1, with 7 bases that match TRBD1. In germline, CDR1 is SEHNR, CDR2 FQNEAQ (reference sequence). CDR3 size: 13 residues. J was trimmed by 9 bases and V by 0 bases; bases with no gene match: 2. The CDR3 spells CASSLAGGGEQFF. DNA for the CDR3: TGTGCCAGCAGCTTAGCAGGGGGCGGTGAGCAGTTCTTC. The whole variable domain, remainder taken from reference TRBV7-9 and TRBJ2-1, is DTGVSQNPRHKITKRGQNVTFRCDPISEHNRLYWYRQTLGQGPEFLTYFQNEAQLEKSRLLSDRFSAERPKGSFSTLEIQRTEQGDSAMYLCASSLAGGGEQFFGPGTRLTVL.

The V call is TRBV4-2, the J call TRBJ1-6; D perhaps matches TRBD1 (6 bases). V was shortened by 4 bases and J by 0 bases, with 10 bases between the two germline ends. The CDR3 has 16 amino acids. Per the germline V gene, CDR1 is LGHNA and CDR2 is YNFKEQ. In nucleotides, the CDR3 is TGTGCCAGCAGCCGGGACAAGAGCTCCTATAATTCACCCCTCCACTTT. Translated: CASSRDKSSYNSPLHF.

The V gene is TRBV5-8, the J gene TRBJ2-5; a possible D gene is TRBD1 (6 bases). The ends were cut back, 0 bases at V and 9 bases at J, with 12 bases in the middle. The CDR3 is made up of 13 amino acids. Per the germline V gene, CDR1 is SGHTS and CDR2 is YDEGEE. The CDR3 DNA is TGTGCCAGCAGCTTGGTGGTTGAGGGGGCCCAGTACTTC. Translating gives CASSLVVEGAQYF.

The chain couples TRBV29-1 to TRBJ2-5; TRBD1 aligns across 8 bases. CDR1 and CDR2 from the germline V gene are SQVTM and ANQGSEA. Losses at the gene ends were 4 bases for V and 5 bases for J; bases not matched to a gene: 3. There are 12 residues in the CDR3. The DNA for the CDR3 is TGCAGCGTTGGGGACAGGATTGAGACCCAGTACTTC. Protein: CSVGDRIETQYF.